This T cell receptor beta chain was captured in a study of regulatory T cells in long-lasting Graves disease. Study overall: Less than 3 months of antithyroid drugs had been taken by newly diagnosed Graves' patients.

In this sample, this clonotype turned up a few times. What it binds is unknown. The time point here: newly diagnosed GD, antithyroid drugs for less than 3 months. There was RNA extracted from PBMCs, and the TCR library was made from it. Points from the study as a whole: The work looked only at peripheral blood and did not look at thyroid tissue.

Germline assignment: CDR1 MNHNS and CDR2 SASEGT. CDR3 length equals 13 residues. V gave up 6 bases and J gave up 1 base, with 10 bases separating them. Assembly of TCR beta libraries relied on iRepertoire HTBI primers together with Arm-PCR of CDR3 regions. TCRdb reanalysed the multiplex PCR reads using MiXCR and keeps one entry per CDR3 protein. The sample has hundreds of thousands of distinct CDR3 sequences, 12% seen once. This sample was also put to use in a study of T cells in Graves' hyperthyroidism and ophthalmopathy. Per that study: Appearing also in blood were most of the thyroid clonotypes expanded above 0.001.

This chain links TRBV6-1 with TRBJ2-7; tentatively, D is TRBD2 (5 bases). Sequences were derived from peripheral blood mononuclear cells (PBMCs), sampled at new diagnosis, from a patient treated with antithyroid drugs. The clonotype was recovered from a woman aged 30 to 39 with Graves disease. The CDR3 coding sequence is TGTGCCAGCAGGGGTCGGGATTCCTACGAGCAGTACTTC. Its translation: CASRGRDSYEQYF.